These 9 T cell receptor beta chains share one sample of origin, sequenced in a study of CD8 T cells in ankylosing spondylitis. MiXCR was run by TCRdb on the 5' RACE reads, yielding one entry per CDR3 protein. The sample has 150,000 to 200,000 distinct CDR3 sequences; about 9.9% are singletons. The sequenced sample consisted of blood, either unsorted or a sorted T cell fraction (not recorded which). The source of these receptors is a male donor with ankylosing spondylitis or in good health (not recorded which).

The chain carries TRBV14 and TRBJ2-1; D could derive from TRBD1 or TRBD2 (6 bases each). Germline-derived CDR1 and CDR2 are SGHDN and FVKESK. V gave up 3 bases and J gave up 4 bases, with 16 bases separating them. This CDR3 region has 16 residues. The CDR3 loop reads CASSQPGVGAYNEQFF. DNA for the CDR3: TGTGCCAGCAGCCAGCCGGGAGTGGGGGCTTACAATGAGCAGTTCTTC.

This clonotype appeared many times. The rearrangement links TRBV10-3 to TRBJ2-1, with D possibly matching TRBD2 (6 bases). V shed 8 bases and J shed 9 bases, with 20 bases lying between them. The CDR3 is 14 amino acids. From germline, CDR1 is ENHRY and CDR2 SYGVKD. CDR3 loop: CAIGALLLEGEQFF. CDR3 sequence (DNA): TGTGCCATCGGAGCCCTCCTGCTGGAGGGTGAGCAGTTCTTC.

There are a few counts of this clonotype. Since a much larger clone is just one base distant, this may be a read error. The V call is TRBV2, the J call TRBJ2-7; TRBD2 matches at 11 bases. Germline values: CDR1 SNHLY, CDR2 FYNNEI. The CDR3 extends over 14 amino acids. With 7 bases clipped from V and 7 bases from J, the junction kept 9 bases outside the gene matches. The CDR3 reads CASTLAGGYHEQYF. For the CDR3, the DNA is TGTGCCAGCACCTTAGCGGGAGGGTACCATGAGCAGTACTTC.

The J gene is TRBJ2-1, the V gene TRBV5-5; the match to TRBD1 covers 9 bases. This CDR3 has 15 residues. Germline V gene data show CDR1 as SGHKS and CDR2 as YYEKEE (reference sequence). The ends lost 7 bases at V and 5 bases at J; junction bases unmatched: 10. CDR3 nucleotides: TGTGCCAGCTTACCTGCCGGGACAGGGAACAATGAGCAGTTCTTC. Protein product: CASLPAGTGNNEQFF.

This clonotype was observed once. This sequence may be a read error, since a much larger clone differs from it by one base. This chain uses TRBV4-3 with TRBJ1-3; possibly TRBD1 for D (6 bases). The CDR3 length is 12 residues. CDR1 is LGHNA, CDR2 YSLEER, per germline. For the CDR3, the DNA is TGCGTCAGCAGGGGAAACGGAAACACCATATATTTT. This translates into CVSRGNGNTIYF.

This clonotype was seen a few times. A clone one base away is much larger, so this may be a read error. The rearrangement joins TRBV12-3 or TRBV12-4 to TRBJ2-2; either TRBD1 or TRBD2 may fit D (5 bases each). The CDR3 contains 15 residues. Deletions cut 6 bases from V and 6 bases from J, with 17 bases between. CDR3: CASSSRLRGAGELFF. The DNA for the CDR3 is TGTGCCAGCAGCTCCCGCTTGAGAGGGGCCGGGGAGCTGTTTTTT.

This clonotype was observed many times. This chain links TRBV10-3 with TRBJ2-1; 7 bases agree with TRBD1. This CDR3 has 13 residues. V was clipped by 6 bases and J by 6 bases; unmatched bases: 5. Germline loops: CDR1 ENHRY, CDR2 SYGVKD. The CDR3 DNA sequence: TGTGCCATCAGCCCAACAGGGGTCAATGAGCAGTTCTTC. Translated: CAISPTGVNEQFF.

This clonotype has a count of ten or more. The genes are TRBV12-3 or TRBV12-4 and TRBJ2-7; either TRBD1 or TRBD2 may fit D (5 bases each). The CDR3 runs 13 residues. Trimming took off 8 bases at V and 0 bases at J, with 11 bases between the two ends. CDR3 sequence reads: CASRDRSSYEQYF. The CDR3 DNA sequence: TGTGCCAGCCGGGACCGCTCCTCCTACGAGCAGTACTTC.

Only a few counts were recorded for this clonotype. The chain recombines TRBV7-2 with TRBJ2-5; possible D gene TRBD2, 7 bases. CDR1 is SGHTA, CDR2 FQGNSA, per germline. V lost 4 bases and J lost 4, with 16 bases in between. The CDR3 runs 15 residues. Here the CDR3 DNA reads TGTGCCAGCAGCTACCTGAGGGGGAGGGGAGAGACCCAGTACTTC. It is translated as CASSYLRGRGETQYF.